The present T cell receptor (beta chain) was sequenced within a study of blood T cells in healthy people across ages. Regarding the study as a whole: Getting older went along with TCR beta diversity per million T cells dropping roughly linearly. Comparison with aged donors showed that long-lived donors had more naive CD4+ cells and higher diversity. Diversity estimates drawn from one million T cells were deemed underestimates.

The CDR3 extends over 15 amino acids. V was cut by 1 base and J by 2 bases, with 10 bases left in between. Looked up from germline, CDR1 is KGHSH and CDR2 is LQKENI. As to this clonotype: Its antigen is unidentified.

For the second PCR, which ran for 7 to 11 cycles, a sample-barcoded 5' primer and a J-beta primer mix were used. Template switching added a 12-random-nucleotide identifier to every cDNA molecule. TCRdb redid the calling of the 5' RACE reads with MiXCR, one entry per CDR3 protein. The profile shows approximately 600,000 distinct CDR3 sequences, around 54% of them singletons. This TCR was recovered from a man in his fifties or sixties in good health. The sequenced sample was blood. This chain joins TRBV18 and TRBJ2-3; no definite D call. Here the CDR3 reads CASSPRPTPTDTQYF. DNA of the CDR3: TGTGCCAGCTCACCACGTCCTACACCCACAGATACGCAGTATTTT.